These T cell receptor beta chains were read from a single sample in a study of T-cell memory formation after mild COVID-19. TCRdb ran MiXCR on the 5' RACE reads and lists one entry per CDR3 protein. The sample carries roughly 610,000 distinct CDR3 sequences, 15% to 20% recorded once. The sequenced material came from PBMCs or a T cell subset sorted from them (not recorded which). The receptors derive from an adult woman who had mild COVID-19 (a few samples of this study predate the infection). Cell type and time point are not known. Both conserved end residues are part of each CDR3. A D gene is named only where the DNA matches it firmly. Part of the rows lack a size; the others show once, few, many or a class for expanded clones.

CDR3 protein: CASSLTDSYNSPLHF
CDR3 DNA: TGTGCCAGCAGCTTGACAGACTCCTATAATTCACCCCTCCACTTT
V gene: TRBV11-2
D gene: NA
clone size: NA
J gene: TRBJ1-6

CDR3 protein: CASSLASRIYGYTF
CDR3 DNA: TGTGCCAGCAGCTTGGCAAGTCGGATCTATGGCTACACCTTC
V gene: TRBV5-8
D gene: NA
clone size: NA
J gene: TRBJ1-2

CDR3 protein: CSARPFRDSSYEQYF
CDR3 DNA: TGCAGTGCTAGACCCTTCCGGGACAGCTCCTACGAGCAGTACTTC
V gene: TRBV20-1
D gene: TRBD1
clone size: NA
J gene: TRBJ2-7

CDR3 protein: CASSLDRGSGKNIQYF
CDR3 DNA: TGTGCCAGCAGTTTAGATAGGGGCTCAGGCAAAAACATTCAGTACTTC
V gene: TRBV12-3/TRBV12-4
D gene: NA
clone size: few
J gene: TRBJ2-4

CDR3 protein: CASSSTSGTSYNEQFF
CDR3 DNA: TGTGCCAGCAGCTCCACGAGCGGGACCTCCTACAATGAGCAGTTCTTC
V gene: TRBV7-2
D gene: TRBD2
clone size: NA
J gene: TRBJ2-1

CDR3 protein: CASSPPDRDNTEAFF
CDR3 DNA: TGCGCCAGCAGCCCCCCGGACAGGGATAACACTGAAGCTTTCTTT
V gene: TRBV4-1
D gene: TRBD1
clone size: NA
J gene: TRBJ1-1

CDR3 protein: CASSWADPDTQYF
CDR3 DNA: TGCGCCAGCAGCTGGGCGGACCCAGATACGCAGTATTTT
V gene: TRBV5-1
D gene: NA
clone size: NA
J gene: TRBJ2-3

CDR3 protein: CSARDKRSGRTGELFF
CDR3 DNA: TGCAGTGCTAGAGATAAGAGGAGCGGGAGGACCGGGGAGCTGTTTTTT
V gene: TRBV20-1
D gene: TRBD2
clone size: NA
J gene: TRBJ2-2

CDR3 protein: CATSSPGGGNEQYF
CDR3 DNA: TGTGCCACCAGCAGTCCTGGGGGGGGCAACGAGCAGTACTTC
V gene: TRBV15
D gene: NA
clone size: few
J gene: TRBJ2-7

CDR3 protein: CASSPTVASYGYTF
CDR3 DNA: TGTGCCAGCAGCCCGACGGTCGCAAGCTATGGCTACACCTTC
V gene: TRBV14
D gene: NA
clone size: NA
J gene: TRBJ1-2

CDR3 protein: CASSPSDSLSYEQYF
CDR3 DNA: TGTGCCAGCAGCCCCTCAGACAGCCTCTCCTACGAGCAGTACTTC
V gene: TRBV11-2
D gene: NA
clone size: NA
J gene: TRBJ2-7

CDR3 protein: CASSPRDRAEQFF
CDR3 DNA: TGTGCCAGCAGCCCGAGAGACAGGGCTGAGCAGTTCTTC
V gene: TRBV7-8
D gene: TRBD1
clone size: few
J gene: TRBJ2-1

CDR3 protein: CASLVFGTQYF
CDR3 DNA: TGTGCCAGCTTGGTATTTGGGACGCAGTATTTT
V gene: TRBV2
D gene: NA
clone size: few
J gene: TRBJ2-3

CDR3 protein: CASRVGSFSYNEQFF
CDR3 DNA: TGTGCCAGCAGGGTCGGGAGCTTCTCCTACAATGAGCAGTTCTTC
V gene: TRBV6-5
D gene: NA
clone size: few
J gene: TRBJ2-1

CDR3 protein: CASTSGTNSNQPQHF
CDR3 DNA: TGTGCCAGCACCTCAGGGACTAATAGCAATCAGCCCCAGCATTTT
V gene: TRBV12-3/TRBV12-4
D gene: NA
clone size: NA
J gene: TRBJ1-5

CDR3 protein: CASSYRPGGFYEQYF
CDR3 DNA: TGTGCCAGCAGTTACAGGCCAGGGGGATTCTACGAGCAGTACTTC
V gene: TRBV6-5
D gene: TRBD1
clone size: few
J gene: TRBJ2-7

CDR3 protein: CASGDLSSGANVLTF
CDR3 DNA: TGTGCCAGTGGCGATCTTAGCTCTGGGGCCAACGTCCTGACTTTC
V gene: TRBV12-3/TRBV12-4
D gene: NA
clone size: NA
J gene: TRBJ2-6

CDR3 protein: CASWPRVLGNTIYF
CDR3 DNA: TGTGCCAGCTGGCCCAGGGTGCTCGGAAACACCATATATTTT
V gene: TRBV2
D gene: NA
clone size: NA
J gene: TRBJ1-3

CDR3 protein: CASSFSFGQDYGYTF
CDR3 DNA: TGTGCCAGCAGCTTCAGCTTCGGACAGGACTATGGCTACACCTTC
V gene: TRBV7-2
D gene: TRBD1
clone size: many
J gene: TRBJ1-2

CDR3 protein: CASSPFFSGSGTGELFF
CDR3 DNA: TGTGCCAGCAGCCCATTTTTCAGCGGCTCAGGGACCGGGGAGCTGTTTTTT
V gene: TRBV7-9
D gene: NA
clone size: few
J gene: TRBJ2-2

CDR3 protein: CASSPLSVGSLGEQFF
CDR3 DNA: TGTGCCAGCTCACCGCTGTCGGTTGGAAGCCTCGGTGAGCAGTTCTTC
V gene: TRBV18
D gene: NA
clone size: NA
J gene: TRBJ2-1

CDR3 protein: CASSRGSGGGLNEQFF
CDR3 DNA: TGTGCCAGCAGCCGAGGCTCGGGCGGCGGACTAAATGAGCAGTTCTTC
V gene: TRBV3-1
D gene: NA
clone size: few
J gene: TRBJ2-1

CDR3 protein: CASSPGQALGQETQYF
CDR3 DNA: TGTGCCAGCAGTCCCGGACAGGCTTTAGGCCAAGAGACCCAGTACTTC
V gene: TRBV6-2/TRBV6-3
D gene: TRBD1
clone size: few
J gene: TRBJ2-5

CDR3 protein: CASSSGLADNHEQFF
CDR3 DNA: TGTGCCAGCAGCTCGGGACTAGCAGATAATCATGAGCAGTTCTTC
V gene: TRBV5-4
D gene: TRBD2
clone size: NA
J gene: TRBJ2-1

CDR3 protein: CASSSWGTEAFF
CDR3 DNA: TGTGCCAGCAGCTCTTGGGGGACTGAAGCTTTCTTT
V gene: TRBV27
D gene: NA
clone size: many
J gene: TRBJ1-1

CDR3 protein: CATSRDLAGQGVFSGANVLTF
CDR3 DNA: TGTGCCACCAGCAGAGATCTGGCGGGACAGGGGGTCTTCTCTGGGGCCAACGTCCTGACTTTC
V gene: TRBV15
D gene: TRBD1
clone size: few
J gene: TRBJ2-6

CDR3 protein: CASSHSSPGTEAFF
CDR3 DNA: TGCGCCAGCAGCCATTCCTCTCCGGGGACTGAAGCTTTCTTT
V gene: TRBV4-1
D gene: NA
clone size: NA
J gene: TRBJ1-1

CDR3 protein: CASRAFVGSTGELFF
CDR3 DNA: TGTGCCAGCAGAGCCTTTGTTGGGTCGACCGGGGAGCTGTTTTTT
V gene: TRBV12-3/TRBV12-4
D gene: NA
clone size: once
J gene: TRBJ2-2

CDR3 protein: CSVQLGNTIYF
CDR3 DNA: TGCAGCGTTCAGTTAGGAAACACCATATATTTT
V gene: TRBV29-1
D gene: NA
clone size: NA
J gene: TRBJ1-3

CDR3 protein: CSARDHLASYEQYF
CDR3 DNA: TGCAGTGCTAGAGATCACCTGGCCTCCTACGAGCAGTACTTC
V gene: TRBV20-1
D gene: NA
clone size: NA
J gene: TRBJ2-7

CDR3 protein: CATSDARGTGAYEQYF
CDR3 DNA: TGTGCCACCAGTGATGCGCGAGGGACAGGGGCCTACGAGCAGTACTTC
V gene: TRBV24-1
D gene: TRBD1
clone size: few
J gene: TRBJ2-7

CDR3 protein: CASSLFSHSRDTQYF
CDR3 DNA: TGTGCCAGCAGCTTATTCTCCCATAGCAGGGATACGCAGTATTTT
V gene: TRBV13
D gene: NA
clone size: NA
J gene: TRBJ2-3

CDR3 protein: CASSLLASGGAYNEQFF
CDR3 DNA: TGTGCCAGCAGCTTACTGGCTAGCGGGGGGGCCTACAATGAGCAGTTCTTC
V gene: TRBV7-3
D gene: TRBD2
clone size: NA
J gene: TRBJ2-1

CDR3 protein: CASSYRRTLGSEQYF
CDR3 DNA: TGTGCCAGCAGTTATAGACGTACGTTGGGCAGCGAGCAGTACTTC
V gene: TRBV6-2/TRBV6-3
D gene: NA
clone size: few
J gene: TRBJ2-7

CDR3 protein: CASSPEQVLSYEQYF
CDR3 DNA: TGTGCCAGCAGCCCCGAACAGGTCTTATCCTACGAGCAGTACTTC
V gene: TRBV7-9
D gene: NA
clone size: few
J gene: TRBJ2-7

CDR3 protein: CSARVGLVDEQFF
CDR3 DNA: TGCAGTGCTAGGGTCGGGCTAGTGGATGAGCAGTTCTTC
V gene: TRBV20-1
D gene: NA
clone size: NA
J gene: TRBJ2-1

CDR3 protein: CSVGRTQRGVREQYF
CDR3 DNA: TGCAGCGTTGGCCGGACCCAGCGGGGGGTCAGAGAGCAGTACTTC
V gene: TRBV29-1
D gene: TRBD2
clone size: few
J gene: TRBJ2-7

CDR3 protein: CASSVDGQGGRYGYTF
CDR3 DNA: TGTGCCAGCAGTGTCGACGGACAGGGAGGCCGCTATGGCTACACCTTC
V gene: TRBV6-1
D gene: TRBD1
clone size: NA
J gene: TRBJ1-2

CDR3 protein: CASSPDLIAQYF
CDR3 DNA: TGTGCCAGCAGTCCGGACCTTATCGCGCAGTATTTT
V gene: TRBV12-3/TRBV12-4
D gene: NA
clone size: NA
J gene: TRBJ2-3

CDR3 protein: CASSLRDPAGGLNNNEQFF
CDR3 DNA: TGTGCCAGCAGCTTAAGGGACCCGGCGGGGGGGCTTAACAACAATGAGCAGTTCTTC
V gene: TRBV7-6
D gene: TRBD2
clone size: NA
J gene: TRBJ2-1

CDR3 protein: CASRDAGSYEQYF
CDR3 DNA: TGTGCCAGCAGAGACGCGGGCTCCTACGAGCAGTACTTC
V gene: TRBV12-3/TRBV12-4
D gene: NA
clone size: NA
J gene: TRBJ2-7